The T cell receptor beta chain described here comes from a study of T cells in Graves' hyperthyroidism and ophthalmopathy. Notes on this clonotype: A much larger clone lies one base from this, so it may be a read error.

In germline, CDR1 is DFQATT, CDR2 SNEGSKA (reference sequence). The V and J ends lost 0 bases and 8 bases respectively, with 13 bases between them. The CDR3 is 14 amino acids. TCR beta CDR3 regions were amplified from RNA transcripts. The primer set for the first-round RT-PCR of the TCR CDR3 was HTBI. TCRdb processed the multiplex PCR reads anew with MiXCR; each CDR3 protein has one entry. The sample has some 800,000 distinct CDR3 sequences; 38% are singletons. The hyperthyroidism patients had all been newly diagnosed, and their disease duration was under 2 months. Their ages ranged from 18 to 65 years. Orbital computed tomography, thyroid ultrasound, serum thyroxine and TRAb, and clinical symptoms together informed the diagnoses.

Source material: blood. The chain couples TRBV20-1 to TRBJ1-4; D perhaps matches TRBD1 (5 bases). This TCR derives from a man younger than 35 with Graves' hyperthyroidism. CDR3 sequence reads: CSARDPREDEKLFF. In DNA, the CDR3 is TGCAGTGCTAGAGATCCCAGGGAGGACGAAAAACTGTTTTTT.